The 32 T cell receptor beta chains listed next were all sequenced from one sample in a study of blood T cell repertoires in COVID-19. Clones were read by immunoSEQ multiplex PCR, and TCRdb kept only the in-frame ones, dropping some. The repertoire holds fewer than 250,000 clones, with 65% to 85% as singletons. Sequenced sample: peripheral blood. All receptors come from a woman aged 45 to 65 with acute or convalescent COVID-19.

This clone has only a few counts. This chain uses TRBV29-1 with TRBJ2-7; 14 nucleotides align to TRBD2. Trimming removed 3 bases from V and 4 bases from J; junction bases left unmatched: 8. The CDR3 loop spans 16 amino acids. CDR1 and CDR2 (germline): SQVTM, ANQGSEA. CDR3 bases: TGCAGCGTTGATCCAGGGACTAGCGGGAGAAGGTACGAGCAGTACTTC. Its translation: CSVDPGTSGRRYEQYF.

The CDR3 loop reads CASSLRTGAGNTIYF. In DNA form, the CDR3 reads TGCGCCAGCAGCTTGAGAACAGGGGCTGGAAACACCATATATTTT. The chain carries TRBV5-1 and TRBJ1-3; 7 nucleotides agree with TRBD1. The length of the CDR3 is 15 residues. Germline CDR1 and CDR2: SGHRS and YFSETQ. V gave up 1 base and J gave up 2 bases; unmatched junction bases: 3.

This clone occurred once. This chain links TRBV7-2 with TRBJ2-3, with 8 bases lining up with TRBD2. The J segment lost 0 bases and the V segment lost 5 bases, leaving 13 bases of the junction unmatched. Germline CDR1 reads SGHTA; CDR2 reads FQGNSA. The CDR3 has 18 amino acids. Here the CDR3 DNA reads TGTGCCAGCAGCGCCGATTGGCTAGCGGGCACTAGCACAGATACGCAGTATTTT. Protein: CASSADWLAGTSTDTQYF.

The chain couples TRBV9 to TRBJ2-1; TRBD2 aligns across 10 bases. There are 15 residues in the CDR3. J was trimmed by 0 bases and V by 5 bases; bases with no gene match: 2. The germline V gene has CDR1 SGDLS and CDR2 YYNGEE. The CDR3 loop is CASSTSGNSYNEQFF. As DNA, the CDR3 is TGTGCCAGCAGTACTAGCGGGAACTCCTACAATGAGCAGTTCTTC. Full variable domain (missing parts from reference TRBV9 and TRBJ2-1): DSGVTQTPKHLITATGQRVTLRCSPRSGDLSVYWYQQSLDQGLQFLIQYYNGEERAKGNILERFSAQQFPDLHSELNLSSLELGDSALYFCASSTSGNSYNEQFFGPGTRLTVL.

V usage is TRBV6-5 and J usage is TRBJ2-7; D remains ambiguous. V was pared by 7 bases and J by 5 bases, with 18 bases between. CDR3 length: 14 amino acids. Germline CDR1 MNHEY, CDR2 SVGAGI. The CDR3 here is CASINDPSVNEQYF. CDR3 nucleotide sequence: TGTGCCAGCATCAACGACCCTAGTGTCAACGAGCAGTACTTC.

The chain couples TRBV7-8 to TRBJ1-4; D gene unclear. V lost 0 bases, J lost 3 bases, and 11 bases lay in between. The CDR3 runs 16 residues. Germline lookup yields CDR1 SGHVS and CDR2 FQNEAQ. DNA of the CDR3: TGTGCCAGCAGCTTAGCTACGGCGAGGCCTAATGAAAAACTGTTTTTT. Its translation is CASSLATARPNEKLFF.

The genes are TRBV5-6 and TRBJ2-7, with no clear D. Deletions cut 7 bases from V and 0 bases from J, with 20 bases between. The CDR3 sequence is 16 residues long. Germline CDR1 reads SGHDT; CDR2 reads YYEEEE. In DNA, the CDR3 is TGTGCCAGCGCGAGCCCTTCTGAACCTAGCTCCTACGAGCAGTACTTC. Translation: CASASPSEPSSYEQYF.

The sample holds a few counts of this clone. The gene calls are TRBV19 and TRBJ1-5; D may be TRBD1 (6 bases). Per germline, CDR1 LNHDA and CDR2 SQIVND (reference sequence). The CDR3 contains 16 residues. The V gene lost 4 bases and the J gene lost 0 bases, with 13 bases spanning the gap. The CDR3 nucleotides are TGTGCCAGTAGTAGAGAGACAGGTTATAGCAATCAGCCCCAGCATTTT. Protein product: CASSRETGYSNQPQHF.

This chain joins TRBV5-1 and TRBJ1-1; D not resolved. V gave up 2 bases and J gave up 0 bases, with 14 bases separating them. The CDR3 runs to 16 residues. Germline-derived CDR1 and CDR2 are SGHRS and YFSETQ. CDR3 region: CASSFSSRPMNTEAFF. The CDR3 DNA is TGCGCCAGCAGCTTTTCGTCGAGGCCCATGAACACTGAAGCTTTCTTT.

The J gene is TRBJ2-5, the V gene TRBV7-8; no definite D call. The length of the CDR3 is 9 residues. Germline V gives CDR1 SGHVS, CDR2 FQNEAQ. V was clipped by 10 bases and J by 9 bases, with 9 bases between them. CDR3 coding DNA: TGTGCCATTGGAGAAGCCCAGTACTTC. Translating gives CAIGEAQYF.

The chain couples TRBV3-1 (or the pseudogene TRBV3-2) to TRBJ2-1, with unresolved D. V was shortened by 0 bases and J by 4 bases, with 10 bases between the two germline ends. Germline V gene lookup returns CDR1 LGHDT and CDR2 YNNKEL (reference sequence). This CDR3 spans 15 amino acids. Here the CDR3 DNA reads TGTGCCAGCAGCCAAGATTTGGGCCGATACAATGAGCAGTTCTTC. Translated, it gives CASSQDLGRYNEQFF.

The chain couples TRBV6-1 to TRBJ1-2; D is uncertain. Looked up from germline, CDR1 is MNHNS and CDR2 is SASEGT. The CDR3 extends over 14 amino acids. V lost 0 bases and J 8 bases, leaving 13 bases between the germline ends. The CDR3 region is CASSEAAGPWGYTF. The DNA for the CDR3 is TGTGCCAGCAGTGAAGCGGCAGGTCCGTGGGGCTACACCTTC.

This sequence joins TRBV11-2 and TRBJ2-1; a possible D gene is TRBD2 (6 bases). V lost 6 bases, J lost 9 bases, and 15 bases lay in between. This CDR3 is built from 13 residues. CDR1 is SGHAT, CDR2 FQNNGV, per germline. The CDR3 here is CASSSPGEVEQFF. The CDR3 region has the DNA TGTGCCAGCAGTTCGCCGGGGGAGGTTGAGCAGTTCTTC.

The rearrangement links TRBV19 to TRBJ2-7, with D unclear. The CDR3 covers 11 residues. The germline gives CDR1 LNHDA, CDR2 SQIVND (reference sequence). V was shortened by 3 bases and J by 6 bases, with 6 bases between the two germline ends. CDR3: CASSIPGEQYF. The CDR3 DNA is TGTGCCAGTAGTATCCCGGGCGAGCAGTACTTC.

J is TRBJ1-2 and V is TRBV28; D might be TRBD1 (6 bases). The CDR3 totals 13 residues. Germline-derived CDR1 and CDR2 are MDHEN and SYDVKM. Trimming removed 5 bases at V and 6 bases at J, with 13 bases between. In DNA, the CDR3 is TGTGCCAGCAGTACCCTACAGGGAGATGGCTACACCTTC. This gives the protein CASSTLQGDGYTF.

The J gene is TRBJ2-3, the V gene TRBV6-2 or TRBV6-3; 8 bases are a match to TRBD2. In germline, CDR1 is MNHEY, CDR2 SVGEGT. This CDR3 spans 13 amino acids. V dropped 4 bases and J dropped 9; count of bases not matched to a gene: 6. CDR3 region: CASSWAGGGTQYF. CDR3 nucleotides: TGTGCCAGCAGTTGGGCGGGAGGCGGCACGCAGTATTTT.

The gene calls are TRBV5-1 and TRBJ1-1, with 10 bases fitting TRBD1. This CDR3 spans 17 amino acids. CDR1 SGHRS and CDR2 YFSETQ come from the germline V gene. Losses at the gene ends were 1 base for V and 3 bases for J; bases not matched to a gene: 9. The CDR3 DNA sequence: TGCGCCAGCAGCTTGCAAAGACAGGGGGCAGGTGACACTGAAGCTTTCTTT. Translating gives CASSLQRQGAGDTEAFF.

This clone was seen a handful of times. The rearrangement links TRBV3-1 (or the pseudogene TRBV3-2) to TRBJ1-6; 11 bases line up with TRBD1. Germline loops: CDR1 LGHDT, CDR2 YNNKEL (reference sequence). The CDR3 consists of 13 residues. Unmatched junction bases numbered 0, after V lost 5 bases and J lost 9 bases. The CDR3 here is CASSGTGGSPLHF. CDR3 sequence (DNA): TGTGCCAGCAGCGGGACAGGGGGTTCACCCCTCCACTTT.

The gene calls are TRBV27 and TRBJ2-7; 10 positions agree with TRBD2. Germline CDR1 is MNHEY and CDR2 is SMNVEV (reference sequence). The CDR3 covers 16 residues. V dropped 5 bases and J dropped 2; count of bases not matched to a gene: 9. The CDR3 DNA reads TGTGCCAGCAGTAGGACTAGCGGCCCCCTTCCCTACGAGCAGTACTTC. Its protein is CASSRTSGPLPYEQYF.

The chain is built from TRBV2 and TRBJ2-2, with D possibly TRBD1 on 6 matching bases. The CDR3 has 13 amino acids. The ends were cut back, 5 bases at V and 9 bases at J, with 13 bases in the middle. Germline loops: CDR1 SNHLY, CDR2 FYNNEI. The CDR3 DNA reads as TGTGCCAGCAGTCTACCCAGGGGTCGGGAGCTGTTTTTT. Protein product: CASSLPRGRELFF.

The chain has TRBV6-6 and TRBJ2-7; unclear D gene. The CDR3 covers 13 residues. V was shortened by 2 bases and J by 3 bases, with 8 bases between the two germline ends. In germline, CDR1 is MNHNY, CDR2 SVGAGI (reference sequence). The CDR3 sequence: CASSYVKNYEQYF. For the CDR3, the DNA is TGTGCCAGCAGTTACGTCAAAAACTACGAGCAGTACTTC.

J is TRBJ2-5 and V is TRBV24-1, with a tentative D call TRBD2 (5 bases). The V end lost 1 base, the J end lost 5 bases, and 13 bases lay between the germline ends. The CDR3 is 15 amino acids. Germline assignment: CDR1 KGHDR and CDR2 SFDVKD. The CDR3 coding sequence is TGTGCCACCAGTGATTTAGCCGGCTCGGGGGAGACCCAGTACTTC. Its protein product is CATSDLAGSGETQYF.

The chain links TRBV27 to TRBJ1-6; possible D gene TRBD1, 5 bases. Germline-derived CDR1 and CDR2 are MNHEY and SMNVEV (reference sequence). The ends were cut back, 3 bases at V and 9 bases at J, with 12 bases in the middle. The CDR3 loop spans 14 amino acids. Here the CDR3 reads CASSLGREGSPLHF. The CDR3 DNA follows: TGTGCCAGCAGTTTGGGCAGGGAAGGTTCACCCCTCCACTTT.

V is TRBV19 and J is TRBJ2-6; 10 bases align to TRBD1. Germline V gene lookup returns CDR1 LNHDA and CDR2 SQIVND (reference sequence). The V segment lost 7 bases and the J segment 0 bases; nucleotides outside the gene matches: 6. The CDR3 runs 17 residues. CDR3 nucleotides: TGTGCCAGTAACCGACAGGGGGCTGGCTCTGGGGCCAACGTCCTGACTTTC. Translating gives CASNRQGAGSGANVLTF.

Ten or more counts support this clone. The chain couples TRBV18 to TRBJ1-2; tentative D call: TRBD1 (6 bases). Germline assignment: CDR1 KGHSH and CDR2 LQKENI. Trimming pared 6 bases from V and 6 bases from J, leaving 14 bases between. The length of the CDR3 is 13 residues. CDR3 sequence (DNA): TGTGCCAGCTCGCGACAGGTATCGGATGGCTACACCTTC. Residues: CASSRQVSDGYTF.

This clone appeared a single time. The genes are TRBV18 and TRBJ2-5, with D possibly TRBD1 on 5 matching bases. The germline V gene encodes CDR1 KGHSH and CDR2 LQKENI. V lost 6 bases, J lost 5 bases, and 13 bases lay in between. The CDR3 length is 13 residues. CDR3 protein: CASSLQVRETQYF. The CDR3 DNA sequence: TGTGCCAGCTCCCTACAGGTTAGGGAGACCCAGTACTTC.

CDR3 DNA sequence: TGTGCCAGCAGGGACGTCTGGGGGGGAAACTACAATGAGCAGTTCTTC. It is translated as CASRDVWGGNYNEQFF. The V call is TRBV27, the J call TRBJ2-1, with TRBD2 matching 7 bases. CDR1 is MNHEY, CDR2 SMNVEV, per germline (reference sequence). Trimming took 6 bases from V and 3 from J; bases not matched to a gene: 11. CDR3 size: 16 residues.

The chain couples TRBV12-3 or TRBV12-4 to TRBJ2-1; unclear D gene. This CDR3 spans 13 amino acids. Trimming took off 3 bases at V and 2 bases at J, with 5 bases between the two ends. The chain's CDR3 is CASSLRPYNEQFF. In DNA form, the CDR3 reads TGTGCCAGCAGTTTGAGGCCCTACAATGAGCAGTTCTTC.

V is TRBV5-6 and J is TRBJ2-5; TRBD2 agrees at 12 bases. The CDR3 is made up of 18 amino acids. Germline V gene sequence: CDR1 SGHDT, CDR2 YYEEEE. Unmatched junction bases numbered 6, after V lost 0 bases and J lost 0 bases. CDR3 residues: CASSLELAGGPYQETQYF. DNA of the CDR3: TGTGCCAGCAGCTTGGAGCTAGCGGGAGGGCCTTACCAAGAGACCCAGTACTTC.

The chain uses TRBV10-3 and TRBJ2-7; D possibly corresponds to TRBD2 (5 bases). V shed 3 bases and J shed 2 bases, with 17 bases lying between them. The CDR3 runs 16 residues. CDR1 is ENHRY and CDR2 is SYGVKD in the germline V gene. The CDR3 region has the DNA TGTGCCATCAGTGACGGACCAAAGACGGGGACCTACGAGCAGTACTTC. The encoded protein is CAISDGPKTGTYEQYF.

This clone turned up a few times. As DNA, the CDR3 is TGTGCCAGCAGCCTTCATGGTGGTGGGGGCGGCGTGGGTTATGGCTACACCTTC. Its protein is CASSLHGGGGGVGYGYTF. The rearrangement links TRBV5-6 to TRBJ1-2, with TRBD1 as a possible D gene (6 bases). Germline CDR1 is SGHDT and CDR2 is YYEEEE. This CDR3 contains 18 residues. The V gene lost 4 bases and the J gene lost 5 bases, with 27 bases spanning the gap.

CDR3 loop: CASSGTAQFSVSDEQFF. Written as DNA, the CDR3 is TGTGCCAGCAGCGGGACAGCTCAATTTTCCGTTTCGGATGAGCAGTTCTTC. The rearrangement uses TRBV11-2 and TRBJ2-1; 7 bases fit TRBD1. The V gene end was trimmed by 5 bases and the J gene end by 8 bases; junction bases not matched to a gene: 18. Germline lookup yields CDR1 SGHAT and CDR2 FQNNGV. The CDR3 has 17 residues.